This T cell receptor (beta chain) derives from a study of identical twins. Through template switching, a universal primer site was introduced, and the cDNA contained unique molecular identifiers. Via MiXCR, TCRdb re-called the 5' RACE reads, giving one row per CDR3 protein. The sample lists roughly 1,500,000 distinct CDR3 sequences; around 33% were seen once. This clonotype was detected only a few times. Every one of the donors was a healthy Caucasian. The CDR3 contains 15 residues. Germline CDR1 LGHNA, CDR2 YNFKEQ. V gave up 0 bases and J gave up 2 bases, with 8 bases separating them. This clonotype originated in a newborn girl in good health. The specimen sequenced was cord blood. This rearrangement joins TRBV4-2 to TRBJ2-1; possibly TRBD2 for D (6 bases). The CDR3 spells CASSQDGTPYNEQFF. CDR3 nucleotides: TGTGCCAGCAGCCAAGACGGGACTCCCTACAATGAGCAGTTCTTC.